Below, one T cell receptor (beta chain) is given with its context. The count of this clone is one. Its antigen specificity is not known. Within one base of it there is no much larger clone, and no base qualities were kept. Libraries were constructed by the immunoSEQ multiplex PCR assay. This is the immuneACCESS table as TCRdb keeps it, with only in-frame sequences that have V and J called. A part of the clones is gone; compared with another copy, unresolved V genes explain less than half, and the rest is unexplained. This sample lists roughly 170,000 clones; approximately 95% were detected once. The ten most abundant clones make up over 1.1% of the sample. The CDR3 sequence holds 19 residues, the cysteine and phenylalanine included. The only DNA kept is the CDR3, 57 bases in frame from the first base. Germline trimming: 0 bases from V, 4 bases from J; junction bases outside gene matches: 13. CDR1 SGDLS and CDR2 YYNGEE were looked up in the germline V gene.

This sample is drawn from a study of control samples from healthy donors and cancer patients (dated by TCRdb to about 2020). The clonotype was recovered from a man aged 18 to 35 in good health. The rearranged segments are TRBV9 and TRBJ2-1; TRBD1 agrees with 10 junctional bases. The material sequenced was blood. This receptor has the CDR3 CASSVGEMSWDRGYNEQFF. The DNA sequence is given as TGTGCCAGCAGCGTAGGAGAGATGAGTTGGGACAGGGGATACAATGAGCAGTTCTTC.